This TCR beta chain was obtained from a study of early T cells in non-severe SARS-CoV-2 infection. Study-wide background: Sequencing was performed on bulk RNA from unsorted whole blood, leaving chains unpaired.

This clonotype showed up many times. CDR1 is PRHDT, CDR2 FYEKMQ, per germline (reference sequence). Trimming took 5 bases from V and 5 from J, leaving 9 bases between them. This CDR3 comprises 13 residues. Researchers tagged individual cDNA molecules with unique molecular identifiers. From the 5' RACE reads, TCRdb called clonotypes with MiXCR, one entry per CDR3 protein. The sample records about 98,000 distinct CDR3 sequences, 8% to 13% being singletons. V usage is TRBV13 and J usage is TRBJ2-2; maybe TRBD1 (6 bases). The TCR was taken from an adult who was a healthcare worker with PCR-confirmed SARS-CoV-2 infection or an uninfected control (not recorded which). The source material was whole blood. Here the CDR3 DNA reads TGTGCCAGCAGCATAGACAGGACCGGGGAGCTGTTTTTT. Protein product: CASSIDRTGELFF.